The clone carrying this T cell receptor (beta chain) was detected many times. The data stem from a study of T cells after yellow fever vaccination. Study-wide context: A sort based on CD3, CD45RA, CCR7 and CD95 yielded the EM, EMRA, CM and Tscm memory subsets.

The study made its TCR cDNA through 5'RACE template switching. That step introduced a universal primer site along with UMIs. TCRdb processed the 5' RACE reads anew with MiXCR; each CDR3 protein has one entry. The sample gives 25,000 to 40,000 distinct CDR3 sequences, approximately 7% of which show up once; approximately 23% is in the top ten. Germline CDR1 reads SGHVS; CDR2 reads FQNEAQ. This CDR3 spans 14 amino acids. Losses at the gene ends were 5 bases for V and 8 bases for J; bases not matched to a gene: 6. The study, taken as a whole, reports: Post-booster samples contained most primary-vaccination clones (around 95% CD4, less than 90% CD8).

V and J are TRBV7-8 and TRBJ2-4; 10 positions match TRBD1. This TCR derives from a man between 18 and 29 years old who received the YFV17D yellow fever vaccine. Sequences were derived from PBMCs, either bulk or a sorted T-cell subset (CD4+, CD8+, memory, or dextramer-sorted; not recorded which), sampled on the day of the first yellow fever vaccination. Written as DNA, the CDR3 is TGTGCCAGCAGCCGGGACAGGGGTGGATACATTCAGTACTTC. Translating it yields CASSRDRGGYIQYF. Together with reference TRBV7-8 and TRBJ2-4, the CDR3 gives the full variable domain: GAGVSQSPRYKVAKRGQDVALRCDPISGHVSLFWYQQALGQGPEFLTYFQNEAQLDKSGLPSDRFFAERPEGSVSTLKIQRTQQEDSAVYLCASSRDRGGYIQYFGAGTRLSVL.